The 18 T cell receptor beta chains reported below all come from one sample, sequenced in a study of blood T cell repertoires in COVID-19. Profiling relied on immunoSEQ multiplex PCR, and the TCRdb table lists in-frame clones only, not all of them. The sample yields over 350,000 clones, around 87% seen once. The sequenced material came from PBMCs or T cells enriched from blood (not recorded which). The source is a woman younger than 45 with acute COVID-19.

The gene calls are TRBV9 and TRBJ2-1; 11 positions agree with TRBD2. With 4 bases clipped from V and 7 bases from J, the junction kept 16 bases outside the gene matches. Germline CDR1 SGDLS, CDR2 YYNGEE. This CDR3 comprises 18 residues. In DNA form, the CDR3 reads TGTGCCAGCAGCTCCATTCCAAGACTAGCGGGGAGATATAATGAGCAGTTCTTC. Translated: CASSSIPRLAGRYNEQFF.

In its sample, this clone was seen a few times. The CDR3 DNA sequence: TGTGCCAGCAGTGAACTGGGACAGGGCTACGAGCAGTACTTC. It specifies CASSELGQGYEQYF. The chain couples TRBV2 to TRBJ2-7; TRBD1 matches 9 bases. CDR3 length equals 14 residues. V lost 2 bases and J lost 3; bases outside the gene matches: 2. The germline V gene encodes CDR1 SNHLY and CDR2 FYNNEI.

The count of this clone is one. The CDR3 sequence is CASSATPGGEAFF. The CDR3 bases are TGTGCCAGCAGTGCTACTCCAGGGGGGGAAGCTTTCTTT. J is TRBJ1-1 and V is TRBV12-3 or TRBV12-4, with TRBD1 matching 7 bases. The CDR3 totals 13 residues. J lost 8 bases, V lost 5 bases, and 8 bases had no gene match.

In DNA, the CDR3 is TGCGCCAGCAGCCAACAGGGAGGCTACACCTTC. This codes for CASSQQGGYTF. The chain is built from TRBV4-1 and TRBJ1-2; maybe TRBD1 (5 bases). From germline, CDR1 is MGHRA and CDR2 YSYEKL. V lost 2 bases, J lost 8 bases, and 6 bases lay in between. This CDR3 is 11 amino acids long.

This clone has just a few counts. The V call is TRBV7-9, the J call TRBJ1-2; TRBD1 might be the D (6 bases). This CDR3 is 12 amino acids long. Looked up from germline, CDR1 is SEHNR and CDR2 is FQNEAQ (reference sequence). V dropped 4 bases and J dropped 5 bases, with 8 bases sitting between them. CDR3 in DNA: TGTGCCAGCAGCTCCGGACAGTATGGCTACACCTTC. This codes for CASSSGQYGYTF.

The CDR3 reads CASSWEEGRNKNIQYF. The DNA of the CDR3 is TGTGCCAGCAGCTGGGAGGAAGGCCGAAATAAAAACATTCAGTACTTC. J is TRBJ2-4 and V is TRBV7-2; D possibly corresponds to TRBD2 (6 bases). This CDR3 spans 16 amino acids. V gave up 4 bases and J gave up 4 bases, with 17 bases separating them. Germline values: CDR1 SGHTA, CDR2 FQGNSA. Full variable domain (rest looked up from reference TRBV7-2 and TRBJ2-4): GAGVSQSPSNKVTEKGKDVELRCDPISGHTALYWYRQSLGQGLEFLIYFQGNSAPDKSGLPSDRFSAERTGGSVSTLTIQRTQQEDSAVYLCASSWEEGRNKNIQYFGAGTRLSVL.

The CDR3 sequence: CASSLDSSRGNTGELFF. CDR3 coding DNA: TGTGCCAGCAGCTTAGATTCCTCAAGGGGAAACACCGGGGAGCTGTTTTTT. This chain connects TRBV11-2 to TRBJ2-2; D may be TRBD1 (5 bases). V lost 0 bases, J lost 2 bases, and 13 bases lay in between. Germline V gene sequence: CDR1 SGHAT, CDR2 FQNNGV. This CDR3 comprises 17 residues.

In its sample, this clone was seen once. This chain joins TRBV6-5 and TRBJ1-5, with a tentative D call TRBD1 (5 bases). Per germline, CDR1 MNHEY and CDR2 SVGAGI. CDR3 size: 14 residues. V lost 7 bases to trimming and J lost 2 bases, with 12 bases between them. This CDR3 reads CASKRTIGNQPQHF. In DNA form, the CDR3 reads TGTGCCAGCAAGAGGACAATCGGCAATCAGCCCCAGCATTTT.

This sequence joins TRBV29-1 and TRBJ2-2, with D unclear. The germline CDR1 and CDR2 sequences are SQVTM and ANQGSEA. The CDR3 is 12 residues long. V dropped 7 bases and J dropped 6 bases, with 12 bases sitting between them. This CDR3 reads CSARLSAGELFF. The CDR3 region has the DNA TGCAGCGCCCGCCTATCGGCCGGGGAGCTGTTTTTT.

V gene TRBV12-3 or TRBV12-4 combines with J gene TRBJ2-7; D remains ambiguous. This CDR3 has 13 residues. V lost 2 bases to trimming and J lost 2 bases, with 7 bases between them. The CDR3 DNA reads as TGTGCCAGCAGTTTAATGGCACCCTACGAGCAGTACTTC. Residues: CASSLMAPYEQYF.

The rearrangement joins TRBV27 to TRBJ2-2; TRBD1 agrees at 10 bases. The CDR3 is 17 residues long. Germline V gene lookup returns CDR1 MNHEY and CDR2 SMNVEV (reference sequence). Trimming took 1 base from V and 0 from J; bases not matched to a gene: 2. The CDR3: CASSLYGTGANTGELFF. CDR3 nucleotides: TGTGCCAGCAGTTTATATGGGACAGGGGCGAACACCGGGGAGCTGTTTTTT.

The gene calls are TRBV7-2 and TRBJ2-1; the match to TRBD2 covers 7 bases. Trimming took 4 bases from V and 0 from J; bases not matched to a gene: 6. CDR1 is SGHTA, CDR2 FQGNSA, per germline. The CDR3 spans 16 residues. The CDR3 here is CASSSSAGSSYNEQFF. The DNA for the CDR3 is TGTGCCAGCAGCTCCTCAGCGGGGAGCTCCTACAATGAGCAGTTCTTC.

This chain links TRBV4-1 with TRBJ1-5; 9 bases line up with TRBD1. The J segment lost 6 bases and the V segment lost 3 bases, leaving 0 bases of the junction unmatched. The CDR3 is 13 amino acids. Germline loops: CDR1 MGHRA, CDR2 YSYEKL. This chain's CDR3 is CASSQTGGQPQHF. The CDR3 DNA sequence: TGCGCCAGCAGCCAGACAGGGGGTCAGCCCCAGCATTTT.

The chain employs TRBV6-5 and TRBJ1-1; D gene uncertain. In germline, CDR1 is MNHEY, CDR2 SVGAGI. Trimming took 5 bases from V and 4 from J, leaving 11 bases between them. The CDR3 loop spans 13 amino acids. DNA of the CDR3: TGTGCCAGCAGTAGGGCCGAGGGCACTGAAGCTTTCTTT. It translates to CASSRAEGTEAFF.

V is TRBV30 and J is TRBJ1-1; a possible D gene is TRBD1 (6 bases). CDR1 GTSNPN and CDR2 SVGIG come from the germline V gene (reference sequence). The CDR3 is 15 amino acids. V lost 1 base and J lost 5, with 17 bases in between. The CDR3 DNA is TGTGCCTGGAGTGGACAGGCTCGCTTGGGAACTGAAGCTTTCTTT. Protein: CAWSGQARLGTEAFF.

Remarks on this clone: The same CDR3 arises from other DNA sequences in this sample as well. The chain couples TRBV19 to TRBJ2-2; TRBD1 might be the D (5 bases). The CDR3 runs to 15 residues. The V end was cut by 1 base, the J end by 0 bases, with 6 bases between. Germline CDR1 LNHDA, CDR2 SQIVND (reference sequence). The CDR3 loop reads CASSIGRANTGELFF. For the CDR3, the DNA is TGTGCCAGTAGTATAGGCAGGGCGAACACCGGGGAGCTGTTTTTT.

The chain carries TRBV27 and TRBJ1-1; D is uncertain. The germline V gene has CDR1 MNHEY and CDR2 SMNVEV (reference sequence). This CDR3 region has 14 residues. Trimming took 7 bases from V and 5 from J, leaving 17 bases between them. CDR3 coding DNA: TGTGCCAGCAACATTAGGCGGGGAGGGACTGAAGCTTTCTTT. Translation gives CASNIRRGGTEAFF.

The V gene is TRBV11-2, the J gene TRBJ1-1; 7 bases map to TRBD1. J was trimmed by 9 bases and V by 5 bases; bases with no gene match: 3. Germline lookup yields CDR1 SGHAT and CDR2 FQNNGV. This CDR3 is built from 11 residues. In nucleotides, the CDR3 is TGTGCCAGCAGCCAGGGGGAAAAAGCTTTCTTT. Translation: CASSQGEKAFF.